The clone carrying this T cell receptor beta chain has just one count. This sample was taken from a study of CD8+ T cells in alopecia areata. CDR3 length: 14 amino acids. Germline loops: CDR1 PRHDT, CDR2 FYEKMQ (reference sequence). With 5 bases clipped from V and 5 bases from J, the junction kept 6 bases outside the gene matches. Investigators isolated RNA and reverse transcribed it into cDNA to act as the sequencing template. Generated by immunoSEQ multiplex PCR, the TCRdb table keeps only in-frame clones and is missing some. The sample yields 90,000 to 130,000 clones, almost 60% seen once. The clonotype was recovered from a human donor in good health. This chain joins TRBV13 and TRBJ2-5, with 9 positions matching TRBD1. Sample: CD8+ T cells sorted from blood. In DNA, the CDR3 is TGTGCCAGCAGCCCCTACAGGGGGCCGGAGACCCAGTACTTC. Its translation is CASSPYRGPETQYF.